The TCR beta chain described here comes from a study of human thymus T cells. Repertoires were generated with immunoSEQ multiplex PCR, while TCRdb's copy carries only in-frame clones and drops some. In the table there are about 60,000 clones, 85% to 95% of which are singletons. The sequence was obtained from a boy younger than two with a congenital heart defect but otherwise immunologically healthy. Sequenced material: blood.

In DNA form, the CDR3 reads TGCGCCAGCAGCCAACTTAAACGGGGCCGGGAACGGGACACTGAAGCTTTCTTT. This sequence encodes CASSQLKRGRERDTEAFF. V usage is TRBV4-1 and J usage is TRBJ1-1; TRBD1 might be the D (5 bases). This CDR3 has 18 residues. CDR1 MGHRA and CDR2 YSYEKL come from the germline V gene. Trimming cost V 2 bases and J 3 bases, with 22 bases left between them.